This T cell receptor (beta chain) derives from a study of blood T cell repertoires in COVID-19. Study-level background: Spain, Italy and the United States supplied samples that represented acute and convalescent COVID-19. PBMCs, B-cell-depleted T cells, or T cells provided the cDNA or gDNA that made up the material.

Authors' processing steps: How many nucleated cells were present was estimated from reference gene primer amplification. The protocol was immunoSEQ multiplex PCR, while the TCRdb copy is restricted to in-frame clones and leaves out a portion. For V, J and clone size, that table is used; D and trimming come from the DNA. The sample holds tens of thousands of clones; approximately 79% are singletons and the top ten take about 10%. Trimming stripped 7 bases from V and 6 bases from J, with 19 bases between. The CDR3 is made up of 16 amino acids. Germline V lookup: CDR1 MGHDK, CDR2 SYGVNS. This clone showed up just a few times.

The sequencing sample was made of peripheral blood. The clonotype comes from a man in his 70s with acute or convalescent COVID-19. J is TRBJ1-6 and V is TRBV25-1; TRBD1 might be the D (6 bases). CDR3 bases: TGTGCCAGCACCACAAGTGGGGGGGCTGGTAATTCACCCCTCCACTTT. Residues: CASTTSGGAGNSPLHF. The full variable domain, with the rest looked up from reference TRBV25-1 and TRBJ1-6, is EADIYQTPRYLVIGTGKKITLECSQTMGHDKMYWYQQDPGMELHLIHYSYGVNSTEKGDLSSESTVSRIRTEHFPLTLESARPSHTSQYLCASTTSGGAGNSPLHFGNGTRLTVT.